This T cell receptor (beta chain) comes out of a study of glioma-infiltrating T cells after dendritic cell vaccination. The primer mix had 60 V beta and 13 J beta primers. Sequenced by immunoSEQ multiplex PCR; TCRdb stores in-frame clones only, minus some. The table shows about 92,000 clones, with approximately 84% occurring only once. Germline trimming cut 4 bases from V and 7 bases from J; bases unmatched to any gene: 11. The CDR3 runs 16 residues. The germline CDR1 and CDR2 sequences are MNHNS and SASEGT. No glioblastoma patient carried an isocitrate dehydrogenase mutation. The sequences come from blood, collected before dendritic cell vaccination. The TCR sequence derives from a human donor with glioblastoma. V gene TRBV6-1 combines with J gene TRBJ2-1, with TRBD2 identical over 9 bases. The CDR3 region has the DNA TGTGCCAGCAGTGGTTGGGCGGGAGGGCCCGATAATGAGCAGTTCTTC. The encoded protein is CASSGWAGGPDNEQFF.